These T cell receptor beta chains were read from a single sample in a study of CD8 T cells in Susac syndrome. One entry per CDR3 protein results from TCRdb running MiXCR on the immunoSEQ multiplex PCR reads. Here the sample spans hundreds of thousands of distinct CDR3 sequences, 89% being singletons. Material for sequencing was CD8+ T cells from PBMCs. These receptors all come from a human donor with multiple sclerosis. The CDR3 runs from the conserved cysteine through the conserved F or W. The D gene is left open where the match is weak. Some rows have no size entry. The others give once, few or many, or a class for an expanded clone.

d_gene: NA
abundance: NA
v_gene: TRBV29-1
j_gene: TRBJ1-1
CDR3nt: TGCAGCGTTGGGGGGGACGAGGCATGGGCCACTGAAGCTTTCTTT
CDR3aa: CSVGGDEAWATEAFF

d_gene: NA
abundance: NA
v_gene: TRBV4-1
j_gene: TRBJ2-6
CDR3nt: TGCGCCAGCAGCCAAGATGGGGAAGGGATAAAAGGCTCTGGGGCCAACGTCCTGACTTTC
CDR3aa: CASSQDGEGIKGSGANVLTF

d_gene: NA
abundance: NA
v_gene: TRBV30
j_gene: TRBJ1-4
CDR3nt: TGTGCCTGGAGTGATGGCTCAACTAATGAAAAACTGTTTTTT
CDR3aa: CAWSDGSTNEKLFF

d_gene: NA
abundance: NA
v_gene: TRBV7-9
j_gene: TRBJ2-7
CDR3nt: TGTGCCAGCAGTAAGACCCAGGCCTACGAGCAGTACTTC
CDR3aa: CASSKTQAYEQYF

d_gene: NA
abundance: NA
v_gene: TRBV5-4
j_gene: TRBJ2-7
CDR3nt: TGTGCCAGCAGGGGGGCACTCTCCTACGAGCAGTACTTC
CDR3aa: CASRGALSYEQYF

d_gene: NA
abundance: NA
v_gene: TRBV6-1
j_gene: TRBJ2-1
CDR3nt: TGTGCCAGCATATACACCTGGGGGTATATGAATGAGCAGTTCTTC
CDR3aa: CASIYTWGYMNEQFF

d_gene: TRBD1
abundance: NA
v_gene: TRBV5-1
j_gene: TRBJ2-7
CDR3nt: TGCGCCAGCAGCTTGGACAGGGGCTTAGGCTACGAGCAGTACTTC
CDR3aa: CASSLDRGLGYEQYF

d_gene: NA
abundance: NA
v_gene: TRBV14
j_gene: TRBJ2-2
CDR3nt: TGTGCCAGCAGCCAAGGCGGAAACACCGGGGAGCTGTTTTTT
CDR3aa: CASSQGGNTGELFF

d_gene: TRBD2
abundance: NA
v_gene: TRBV19
j_gene: TRBJ2-1
CDR3nt: TGTGCCAGTAGAGGGATGACTAGCGGACCCTCCTACAATGAGCAGTTCTTC
CDR3aa: CASRGMTSGPSYNEQFF

d_gene: NA
abundance: NA
v_gene: TRBV6-5
j_gene: TRBJ1-6
CDR3nt: TGTGCCAGCAGTTACGGTACTCGGAGGTATTCACCCCTCCACTTT
CDR3aa: CASSYGTRRYSPLHF

d_gene: NA
abundance: NA
v_gene: TRBV5-4
j_gene: TRBJ1-6
CDR3nt: TGTGCCAGCAGCGCCTGGCAGAATTCACCCCTCCACTTT
CDR3aa: CASSAWQNSPLHF

d_gene: TRBD1
abundance: NA
v_gene: TRBV10-3
j_gene: TRBJ2-1
CDR3nt: TGTGCCATCAGTGAGTCGGGGACAGGGGGCAAAGATGAGCAGTTCTTC
CDR3aa: CAISESGTGGKDEQFF

d_gene: NA
abundance: NA
v_gene: TRBV3-1
j_gene: TRBJ2-7
CDR3nt: TGTGCCAGCAGCCAAAGAGCGGGTGAGACCTCCTACGAGCAGTACTTC
CDR3aa: CASSQRAGETSYEQYF

d_gene: TRBD1
abundance: few
v_gene: TRBV5-8
j_gene: TRBJ1-4
CDR3nt: TGTGCCAGCAGCTTTGGACAGGGCGAGGAAAAACTGTTTTTT
CDR3aa: CASSFGQGEEKLFF

d_gene: TRBD1
abundance: NA
v_gene: TRBV24-1
j_gene: TRBJ2-2
CDR3nt: TGTGCCACCCGCGCCCTACCCGGGACAGGGGACACCGGGGAGCTGTTTTTT
CDR3aa: CATRALPGTGDTGELFF

d_gene: TRBD1
abundance: NA
v_gene: TRBV27
j_gene: TRBJ1-2
CDR3nt: TGTGCCAGCAGTTGGGGGACAGGGCACTATGGCTACACCTTC
CDR3aa: CASSWGTGHYGYTF

d_gene: NA
abundance: few
v_gene: TRBV12-3/TRBV12-4
j_gene: TRBJ2-7
CDR3nt: TGTGCCAGCAGTGCATCCTCGTCCTACGAGCAGTACTTC
CDR3aa: CASSASSSYEQYF

d_gene: NA
abundance: NA
v_gene: TRBV30
j_gene: TRBJ2-1
CDR3nt: TGTGCCTGGGGGACGTCACCGTTCTTC
CDR3aa: CAWGTSPFF

d_gene: NA
abundance: NA
v_gene: TRBV7-9
j_gene: TRBJ1-2
CDR3nt: TGTGCCAGCAGCTTACTCGACGTTCACTATGGCTACACCTTC
CDR3aa: CASSLLDVHYGYTF

d_gene: NA
abundance: once
v_gene: TRBV4-3
j_gene: TRBJ2-2
CDR3nt: TGCGCCAGCAGCCAAGATAGCGACACCGGGGAGCTGTTTTTT
CDR3aa: CASSQDSDTGELFF

d_gene: TRBD1
abundance: NA
v_gene: TRBV4-3
j_gene: TRBJ1-1
CDR3nt: TGCGCCAGCAGCCAACCAATCGGACAGGGGCACACTGAAGCTTTCTTT
CDR3aa: CASSQPIGQGHTEAFF

d_gene: NA
abundance: NA
v_gene: TRBV27
j_gene: TRBJ2-2
CDR3nt: TGTGCCAGCAGTTTAGTGGGAAACCGGGAGCTGTTTTTT
CDR3aa: CASSLVGNRELFF

d_gene: NA
abundance: NA
v_gene: TRBV4-3
j_gene: TRBJ2-5
CDR3nt: TGCGCCAGCAGCCAATACCTCGGCCAGCAAGAGACCCAGTACTTC
CDR3aa: CASSQYLGQQETQYF

d_gene: NA
abundance: few
v_gene: TRBV6-5
j_gene: TRBJ2-7
CDR3nt: TGTGCCAGCAGTTACTCGGCAGAAGCCTACGAGCAGTACTTC
CDR3aa: CASSYSAEAYEQYF

d_gene: NA
abundance: NA
v_gene: TRBV9
j_gene: TRBJ2-1
CDR3nt: TGTGCCAGCAGTTTGACAGGCTACAATGAGCAGTTCTTC
CDR3aa: CASSLTGYNEQFF

d_gene: NA
abundance: NA
v_gene: TRBV7-2
j_gene: TRBJ1-1
CDR3nt: TGTGCCAGCAGCTTTCGGGGGATGAACACTGAAGCTTTCTTT
CDR3aa: CASSFRGMNTEAFF

d_gene: NA
abundance: NA
v_gene: TRBV9
j_gene: TRBJ1-1
CDR3nt: TGTGCCAGCAGCGTCGGGCTCATGAACACTGAAGCTTTCTTT
CDR3aa: CASSVGLMNTEAFF

d_gene: TRBD2
abundance: NA
v_gene: TRBV12-3/TRBV12-4
j_gene: TRBJ2-1
CDR3nt: TGTGCCAGTTCTACTAGCGGGAGAATGGATGAGCAGTTCTTC
CDR3aa: CASSTSGRMDEQFF

d_gene: NA
abundance: many
v_gene: TRBV13
j_gene: TRBJ1-2
CDR3nt: TGTGCCAGCAGTGAGGAGGAGACTAACTATGGCTACACCTTC
CDR3aa: CASSEEETNYGYTF

d_gene: NA
abundance: NA
v_gene: TRBV6-2/TRBV6-3
j_gene: TRBJ2-1
CDR3nt: TGTGCCAGCAGTTACTCGACGGGGGACGCTACCAATGAGCAGTTCTTC
CDR3aa: CASSYSTGDATNEQFF

d_gene: TRBD2
abundance: NA
v_gene: TRBV9
j_gene: TRBJ2-5
CDR3nt: TGTGCCAGCAGCGCCTGGGGAGGCGGGGGCCAAGAGACCCAGTACTTC
CDR3aa: CASSAWGGGGQETQYF

d_gene: NA
abundance: NA
v_gene: TRBV19
j_gene: TRBJ1-5
CDR3nt: TGTGCCAGTAGAAGGTACGGGGGGCTGAGCAATCAGCCCCAGCATTTT
CDR3aa: CASRRYGGLSNQPQHF

d_gene: NA
abundance: NA
v_gene: TRBV9
j_gene: TRBJ2-1
CDR3nt: TGTGCCAGCAGCGGTACCAGGGATGAGCAGTTCTTC
CDR3aa: CASSGTRDEQFF

d_gene: TRBD2
abundance: NA
v_gene: TRBV6-5
j_gene: TRBJ2-7
CDR3nt: TGTGCCAGCAGTTACCAGACTAGCGGGGGCTCCTACGAGCAGTACTTC
CDR3aa: CASSYQTSGGSYEQYF

d_gene: NA
abundance: NA
v_gene: TRBV14
j_gene: TRBJ2-7
CDR3nt: TGTGCCAGCAGCCAGCTTGCCGGGGGCGAAACTTACGAGCAGTACTTC
CDR3aa: CASSQLAGGETYEQYF

d_gene: NA
abundance: NA
v_gene: TRBV4-3
j_gene: TRBJ1-3
CDR3nt: TGCGCCAGCAGCCAAGATCACACAGGGCCTGGAAACACCATATATTTT
CDR3aa: CASSQDHTGPGNTIYF

d_gene: NA
abundance: NA
v_gene: TRBV9
j_gene: TRBJ2-7
CDR3nt: TGTGCCAGCAGCGTGGGCCAGACCTCTTTCGAGCAGTACTTC
CDR3aa: CASSVGQTSFEQYF

d_gene: TRBD2
abundance: NA
v_gene: TRBV4-3
j_gene: TRBJ2-1
CDR3nt: TGCGCCAGCAGCCACCCCCGGGGGGGCCTAGGGAATGAGCAGTTCTTC
CDR3aa: CASSHPRGGLGNEQFF

d_gene: TRBD2
abundance: NA
v_gene: TRBV7-9
j_gene: TRBJ2-3
CDR3nt: TGTGCCAGCAGCTGGACGACCGGGACTACCTACACAGATACGCAGTATTTT
CDR3aa: CASSWTTGTTYTDTQYF

d_gene: NA
abundance: NA
v_gene: TRBV19
j_gene: TRBJ2-7
CDR3nt: TGTGCCAGTAGTCCCCGGCGGATTCAGGGCCCCTACGAGCAGTACTTC
CDR3aa: CASSPRRIQGPYEQYF

d_gene: NA
abundance: NA
v_gene: TRBV20-1
j_gene: TRBJ1-1
CDR3nt: TGCAGTGCTAGAGATGGGAGGAGGACTGAAGCTTTCTTT
CDR3aa: CSARDGRRTEAFF

d_gene: TRBD2
abundance: few
v_gene: TRBV30
j_gene: TRBJ2-7
CDR3nt: TGTGCCTGGACCGGGGGGTACGAGCAGTACTTC
CDR3aa: CAWTGGYEQYF

d_gene: TRBD2
abundance: once
v_gene: TRBV4-3
j_gene: TRBJ2-7
CDR3nt: TGCGCCAGCAGCCAAGAGGTTATACTAGCGGCTTCCTCCTACGAGCAGTACTTC
CDR3aa: CASSQEVILAASSYEQYF

d_gene: TRBD2
abundance: few
v_gene: TRBV7-7
j_gene: TRBJ2-1
CDR3nt: TGTGCTAGCAGCCCTAGCGGAGGGGCGGGGAATGAGCAGTTCTTC
CDR3aa: CASSPSGGAGNEQFF

d_gene: NA
abundance: NA
v_gene: TRBV19
j_gene: TRBJ2-1
CDR3nt: TGTGCCAGTAGTATAGTGGGCAGAACCATCTACAATGAGCAGTTCTTC
CDR3aa: CASSIVGRTIYNEQFF

d_gene: TRBD1
abundance: NA
v_gene: TRBV7-9
j_gene: TRBJ1-2
CDR3nt: TGTGCCAGCAGCTCGGGACAGGTGTCCGGCTACACCTTC
CDR3aa: CASSSGQVSGYTF

d_gene: TRBD1
abundance: NA
v_gene: TRBV24-1
j_gene: TRBJ1-1
CDR3nt: TGTGCCACCCGACAGGGTTTGACCACTGAAGCTTTCTTT
CDR3aa: CATRQGLTTEAFF

d_gene: TRBD1
abundance: NA
v_gene: TRBV19
j_gene: TRBJ1-5
CDR3nt: TGTGCCAGTAATACCATGACAGGGCACAATCAGCCCCAGCATTTT
CDR3aa: CASNTMTGHNQPQHF

d_gene: NA
abundance: NA
v_gene: TRBV20-1
j_gene: TRBJ2-7
CDR3nt: TGCAGTGCTAGAGCCCCACGGGGCCGAACCTACGAGCAGTACTTC
CDR3aa: CSARAPRGRTYEQYF

d_gene: TRBD2
abundance: NA
v_gene: TRBV10-3
j_gene: TRBJ2-3
CDR3nt: TGTGCCATCAGCCTAGCGGGAGGTCGGACAGATACGCAGTATTTT
CDR3aa: CAISLAGGRTDTQYF

d_gene: NA
abundance: NA
v_gene: TRBV9
j_gene: TRBJ1-3
CDR3nt: TGTGCCAGCAGCCCTAGGGGTGACTCTGGAAACACCATATATTTT
CDR3aa: CASSPRGDSGNTIYF

d_gene: NA
abundance: NA
v_gene: TRBV20-1
j_gene: TRBJ1-5
CDR3nt: TGCAGTGCTAGAGGTTATTTTAGGGGACAAGAACATTATAGCAATCAGCCCCAGCATTTT
CDR3aa: CSARGYFRGQEHYSNQPQHF

d_gene: NA
abundance: NA
v_gene: TRBV4-1
j_gene: TRBJ2-7
CDR3nt: TGCGCCAGCAGCCAAGAGCGGACCGGCGTGTACGAGCAGTACTTC
CDR3aa: CASSQERTGVYEQYF

d_gene: TRBD2
abundance: NA
v_gene: TRBV19
j_gene: TRBJ2-7
CDR3nt: TGTGCCAGTAGTACTTCTAGCGGGGGGATCTACGAGCAGTACTTC
CDR3aa: CASSTSSGGIYEQYF

d_gene: TRBD1
abundance: once
v_gene: TRBV28
j_gene: TRBJ2-7
CDR3nt: TGTGCCAGCAGTTTTAGGGGACAGCGCTCCTACGAGCAGTACTTC
CDR3aa: CASSFRGQRSYEQYF